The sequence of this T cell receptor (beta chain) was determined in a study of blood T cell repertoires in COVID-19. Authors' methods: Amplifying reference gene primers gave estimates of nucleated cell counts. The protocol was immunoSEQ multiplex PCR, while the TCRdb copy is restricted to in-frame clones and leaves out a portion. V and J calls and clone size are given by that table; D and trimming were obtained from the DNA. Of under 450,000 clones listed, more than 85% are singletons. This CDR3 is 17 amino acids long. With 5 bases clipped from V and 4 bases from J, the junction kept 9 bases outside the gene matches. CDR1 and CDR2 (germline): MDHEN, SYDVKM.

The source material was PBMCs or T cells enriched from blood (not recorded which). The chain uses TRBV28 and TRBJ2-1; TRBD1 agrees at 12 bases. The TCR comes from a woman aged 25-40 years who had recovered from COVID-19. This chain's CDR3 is CASSPAWGQGAYNEQFF. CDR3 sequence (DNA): TGTGCCAGCAGTCCCGCATGGGGACAGGGGGCTTACAATGAGCAGTTCTTC.